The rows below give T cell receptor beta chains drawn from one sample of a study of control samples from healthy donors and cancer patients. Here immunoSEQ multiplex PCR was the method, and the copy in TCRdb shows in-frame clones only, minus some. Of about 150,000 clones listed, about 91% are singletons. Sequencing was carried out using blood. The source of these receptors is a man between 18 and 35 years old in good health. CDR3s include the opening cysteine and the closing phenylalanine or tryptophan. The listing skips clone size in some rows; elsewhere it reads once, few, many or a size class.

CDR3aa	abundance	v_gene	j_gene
CASSLRLAGGTDTQYF	-	TRBV27	TRBJ2-3
CATSREEPGRANEKLFF	-	TRBV15	TRBJ1-4
CASSWTGSPYNEQFF	-	TRBV28	TRBJ2-1
CASRDRGYGYTF	-	TRBV9	TRBJ1-2
CASSLNGVGTNEKLFF	-	TRBV7-6	TRBJ1-4
CASSYGDSVKPQHF	once	TRBV6-2/TRBV6-3	TRBJ1-5
CASSYSAGQGAHEQYF	-	TRBV6-5	TRBJ2-7
CASSLVGVGELFF	-	TRBV7-2	TRBJ2-2
CSVADAGNSGANVLTF	few	TRBV29-1	TRBJ2-6
CASSYAGQGSSYEQYF	-	TRBV6-6	TRBJ2-7
CAISDPPSLSGNTIYF	-	TRBV10-3	TRBJ1-3
CASSLWRETQYF	-	TRBV28	TRBJ2-5
CASSLEQAPLRRKSQETQYF	-	TRBV11-2	TRBJ2-5
CASSLEAGEGAKEYF	-	TRBV11-2	TRBJ2-7
CASSPGQSYEQYF	-	TRBV11-2	TRBJ2-7
CASSEYSSTNEKLFF	-	TRBV2	TRBJ1-4
CASSMDRGDSEQFF	-	TRBV9	TRBJ2-1
CASSIASTDTQYF	-	TRBV19	TRBJ2-3
CASSEKTGGLPNQPQHF	-	TRBV6-1	TRBJ1-5
CASSSFGWNTEAFF	-	TRBV6-2/TRBV6-3	TRBJ1-1
CASSLGLGNEKLFF	-	TRBV27	TRBJ1-4
CASHEPGLNEKLFF	-	TRBV2	TRBJ1-4
CAWSPSLSGAPRTGELFF	-	TRBV30	TRBJ2-2
CASSLSGVGETQYF	-	TRBV7-2	TRBJ2-5
CAGSGGANNEQFF	-	TRBV30	TRBJ2-1
CASSELGGNTEAFF	-	TRBV25-1	TRBJ1-1
CASSARTAGLNQPQHF	-	TRBV7-8	TRBJ1-5
CASSFGTRGSNQPQHF	-	TRBV28	TRBJ1-5
CASSNGDSNYEQYF	-	TRBV5-4	TRBJ2-7
CASSLDRAMNTEAFF	-	TRBV5-1	TRBJ1-1
CASSQGFSGGQVQPQHF	-	TRBV4-1	TRBJ1-5
CAILKMGGETQYF	once	TRBV12-3/TRBV12-4	TRBJ2-5
CASSIMVGVGSEAFF	once	TRBV19	TRBJ1-1
CASSQGEETQYF	-	TRBV3-1/TRBV3-2	TRBJ2-5
CSPERGTDTQYF	-	TRBV29-1	TRBJ2-3
CASSLSLAGGRETQYF	-	TRBV28	TRBJ2-5
CASSLSSRGEQYF	-	TRBV27	TRBJ2-7
CASSPVKGGPSGANVLTF	few	TRBV11-2	TRBJ2-6
CASTLNNEQFF	-	TRBV28	TRBJ2-1
CASSEGTGGIGQYF	-	TRBV2	TRBJ2-7
CASSEQGAQTGELFF	-	TRBV2	TRBJ2-2
CAISESEGKRGMNTEAFF	-	TRBV10-3	TRBJ1-1
CASSDGQEQYF	-	TRBV12-3/TRBV12-4	TRBJ2-7
CASSHPLPVQETQYF	-	TRBV4-1	TRBJ2-5
CASSLETGTYEQYF	-	TRBV5-8	TRBJ2-7
CASSLSGPIQETQYF	-	TRBV5-4	TRBJ2-5
CATSDSLVANEQFF	-	TRBV24-1	TRBJ2-1
CASSLQQAYAETQYF	-	TRBV3-1/TRBV3-2	TRBJ2-5
CAWSGGWDEKLFF	-	TRBV30	TRBJ1-4
CASSPGQGQYF	-	TRBV7-9	TRBJ2-7
CASSFPDSSNTEAFF	-	TRBV5-4	TRBJ1-1
CASSSAGGRWGYTF	few	TRBV27	TRBJ1-2
CASSPLTGGLDSPLHF	-	TRBV19	TRBJ1-6
CASSGDRVTSNQPQHF	-	TRBV6-2/TRBV6-3	TRBJ1-5
CASSKSDRDYEQYF	few	TRBV18	TRBJ2-7
CASSIGGIHEQYF	-	TRBV19	TRBJ2-7
CASSLRPPQRPWHF	-	TRBV28	TRBJ1-5
CASSFNTDTQYF	-	TRBV4-1	TRBJ2-3
CAISEWGNQPQHF	-	TRBV10-3	TRBJ1-5